The sequence of this T cell receptor beta chain was determined in a study of post-analysis software for immune sequencing data. In the case of this clonotype: Its target is not known. The germline gene is not matched at one end of the junction; a read error may be the cause.

Prepared libraries of TCR beta cDNA carried unique molecular identifiers. The source material, about 0.9 to 11 million T cells, gave rise to roughly 500,000 cDNA molecules. TCRdb reprocessed the PCR reads via MiXCR and lists one record per CDR3 protein. Altogether about 770,000 distinct CDR3 sequences are present, more than 45% being singletons, with the ten largest covering 4.9%. The CDR3 is 14 amino acids. From germline, CDR1 is SQVTM and CDR2 ANQGSEA. Findings and limits, study-wide: Those with multiple sclerosis, the patient group, showed significantly lower normalized Chao1 diversity than controls. About five TRBV segments occurring more often in patients than controls included TRBV5-6, TRBV5-1 and TRBV20-1. Co-batched samples clustered tightly together by F measure.

The rearrangement links TRBV29-1 to TRBJ2-3; possibly TRBD2 for D (5 bases). Sequenced input: blood. The sequence was obtained from a girl aged 5 to 17 with multiple sclerosis. CDR3 nucleotides: TGCAACGTTGGAGGTACAGCGCGAACAGATACGCAGTATTTT. Residues: CNVGGTARTDTQYF.